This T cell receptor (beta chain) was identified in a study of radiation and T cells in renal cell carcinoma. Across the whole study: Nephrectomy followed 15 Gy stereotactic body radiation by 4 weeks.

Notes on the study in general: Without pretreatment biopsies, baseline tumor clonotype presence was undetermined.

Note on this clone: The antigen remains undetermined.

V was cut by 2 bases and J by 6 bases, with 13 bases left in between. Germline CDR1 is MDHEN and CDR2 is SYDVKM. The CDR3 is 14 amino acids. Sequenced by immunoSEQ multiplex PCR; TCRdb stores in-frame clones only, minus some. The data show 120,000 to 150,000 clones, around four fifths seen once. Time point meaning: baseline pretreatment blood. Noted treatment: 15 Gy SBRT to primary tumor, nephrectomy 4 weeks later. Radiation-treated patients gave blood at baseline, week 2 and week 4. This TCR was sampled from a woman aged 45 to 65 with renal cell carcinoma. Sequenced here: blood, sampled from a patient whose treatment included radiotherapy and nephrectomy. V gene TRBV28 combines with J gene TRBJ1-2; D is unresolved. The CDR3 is CASSLRGDPDGYTF. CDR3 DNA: TGTGCCAGCAGTTTAAGAGGAGATCCGGATGGCTACACCTTC.